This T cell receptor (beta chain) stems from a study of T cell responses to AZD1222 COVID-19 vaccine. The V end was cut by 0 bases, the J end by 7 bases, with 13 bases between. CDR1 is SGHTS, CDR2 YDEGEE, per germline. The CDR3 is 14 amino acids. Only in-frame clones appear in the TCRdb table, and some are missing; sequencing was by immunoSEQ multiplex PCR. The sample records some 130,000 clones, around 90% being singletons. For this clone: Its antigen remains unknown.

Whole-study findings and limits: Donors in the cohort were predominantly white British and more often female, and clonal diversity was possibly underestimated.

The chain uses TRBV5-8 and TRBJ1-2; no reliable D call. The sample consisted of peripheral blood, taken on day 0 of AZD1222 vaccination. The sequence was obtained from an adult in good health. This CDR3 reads CASSLGLSPFGYTF. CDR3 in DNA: TGTGCCAGCAGCTTGGGTTTAAGCCCATTTGGCTACACCTTC.